This T cell receptor (beta chain) was obtained from a study of regulatory T cells in long-lasting Graves disease. This clonotype was counted many times. One base away lies a much larger clone, so this may be a sequencing read error. Sequencing libraries for TCR beta were prepared with iRepertoire HTBI primers and Arm-PCR of CDR3 regions. Original handling: The samples yielded approximately 62 TRBV and roughly 15 TRBJ segments. TCRdb recomputed calls from the multiplex PCR reads with MiXCR, one row per CDR3 protein. The V and J calls shown here were made by TCRdb, not taken from the authors' results. This table has approximately 300,000 distinct CDR3 sequences, 15% to 20% appearing once. The CDR3 loop spans 14 amino acids. Germline CDR1 MNHEY, CDR2 SMNVEV (reference sequence). The time point here: newly diagnosed GD, antithyroid drugs for less than 3 months. Preparation of the TCR library used RNA extracted from PBMCs.

The chain uses TRBV27 and TRBJ1-2; 10 nucleotides align to TRBD1. The receptor comes from a female donor with Graves disease. Sequencing was performed on peripheral blood mononuclear cells (PBMCs), taken at new diagnosis, from a patient treated with antithyroid drugs. The CDR3 here is CAGSGTGVYYGYTF. For the CDR3, the DNA is TGTGCCGGCAGTGGGACAGGGGTGTACTATGGCTACACCTTC.